The next 22 T cell receptor beta chains were all read from a single sample in a study of memory CD4+ T cells and cytomegalovirus serostatus. Assay: immunoSEQ multiplex PCR; the TCRdb copy retains only in-frame clones and omits some. The sample carries tens of thousands of clones, about three quarters recorded once. The sort gate was single viable CD3+CD4+CD8-CD45RO+ cells for memory CD4+ T cells. What was sequenced was memory CD4+ T cells from blood. These receptors were taken from an adult in good health and CMV-seropositive.

V is TRBV28 and J is TRBJ2-7; possible D gene TRBD2, 5 bases. V was clipped by 6 bases and J by 0 bases, with 18 bases between them. Germline V gene lookup returns CDR1 MDHEN and CDR2 SYDVKM. This CDR3 has 16 residues. The CDR3 nucleotides read TGTGCCAGCAGCCATCCAATGTGGACTTACTCCTACGAGCAGTACTTC. This codes for CASSHPMWTYSYEQYF.

The genes are TRBV28 and TRBJ2-1, with D maybe TRBD2 (5 bases). Germline CDR1 and CDR2: MDHEN and SYDVKM. V was cut by 10 bases and J by 8 bases, with 15 bases left in between. The CDR3 sequence is 12 residues long. The CDR3 here is CATNPGFHEQFF. The CDR3 DNA sequence: TGTGCCACCAACCCGGGGTTTCATGAGCAGTTCTTC.

Judged by abundance, this clone is medium-sized. The J gene is TRBJ2-3, the V gene TRBV6-4; D ambiguous. The germline V gene has CDR1 MRHNA and CDR2 SNTAGT. Trimming pared 6 bases from V and 3 bases from J, leaving 10 bases between. CDR3 size: 13 residues. CDR3 in DNA: TGTGCCAGCAGACCCGAAGGGACAGATACGCAGTATTTT. Translating gives CASRPEGTDTQYF.

This clone showed up just a few times. The chain joins TRBV7-2 to TRBJ2-7; D unclear. This CDR3 has 16 residues. V lost 7 bases and J 6 bases, leaving 25 bases between the germline ends. CDR1 is SGHTA and CDR2 is FQGNSA in the germline V gene. Here the CDR3 DNA reads TGTGCCAGCACCCTGCGGACGTCGGAGATGTCTTCCGAGCAGTACTTC. Its protein product is CASTLRTSEMSSEQYF.

This clone was detected only once. The chain links TRBV2 to TRBJ2-5, with TRBD1 identical over 7 bases. Per the germline V gene, CDR1 is SNHLY and CDR2 is FYNNEI. The CDR3 runs 14 residues. V shed 8 bases and J 1 base; nucleotides not matched to a gene: 7. The CDR3 nucleotides are TGTGCCAGCCTAGGGACAGCTCGCCAAGAGACCCAGTACTTC. Protein sequence: CASLGTARQETQYF.

The V call is TRBV4-3, the J call TRBJ2-3; D uncertain. CDR3 length: 14 amino acids. Germline V gives CDR1 LGHNA, CDR2 YSLEER. The V end lost 2 bases, the J end lost 0 bases, and 6 bases lay between the germline ends. CDR3 sequence: CASSQRRSTDTQYF. DNA of the CDR3: TGCGCCAGCAGCCAAAGAAGGAGCACAGATACGCAGTATTTT.

This clone was found a few times. The CDR3 DNA reads as TGTGCCAGCAGGCCTACTTTTAATTACGAGCAGTTCTTC. It is translated as CASRPTFNYEQFF. The V gene is TRBV2, the J gene TRBJ2-1; unclear D gene. CDR3 length: 13 residues. In germline, CDR1 is SNHLY, CDR2 FYNNEI. V was pared by 6 bases and J by 10 bases, with 16 bases between.

J is TRBJ1-5 and V is TRBV6-4; D gene ambiguous. V lost 0 bases and J 5 bases, leaving 11 bases between the germline ends. Germline V lookup: CDR1 MRHNA, CDR2 SNTAGT. This CDR3 is 15 amino acids long. The CDR3: CASSDSESHDQPQHF. The CDR3 region has the DNA TGTGCCAGCAGTGACTCTGAAAGCCACGATCAGCCCCAGCATTTT.

This chain uses TRBV18 with TRBJ2-7, with D possibly being TRBD2 (6 bases). CDR1 and CDR2 (germline): KGHSH, LQKENI. The ends were cut back, 6 bases at V and 0 bases at J, with 9 bases in the middle. The CDR3 is 13 residues long. CDR3 in amino acids: CASSRGNSYEQYV. CDR3 nucleotides: TGTGCCAGCTCCCGCGGGAACTCCTACGAGCAGTACGTC.

The chain links TRBV9 to TRBJ1-2, with a weak D call TRBD1 (6 bases). Germline V gene data show CDR1 as SGDLS and CDR2 as YYNGEE. V was pared by 4 bases and J by 7 bases, with 20 bases between. The length of the CDR3 is 15 residues. CDR3 in DNA: TGTGCCAGCAGCCCCCAGACAGGAGGGGAAGTTGGCTACACCTTC. It yields the protein CASSPQTGGEVGYTF.

In its sample, this clone was seen once. The rearrangement links TRBV7-7 to TRBJ2-1; D ambiguous. Trimming removed 5 bases at V and 8 bases at J, with 13 bases between. Germline assignment: CDR1 SSHAT and CDR2 FNYEAQ (reference sequence). The CDR3 has 13 amino acids. The CDR3 DNA reads TGTGCCAGCAGCCTACACCGTAGGGATGAGCAGTTCTTC. It yields the protein CASSLHRRDEQFF.

V is TRBV5-1 and J is TRBJ2-1; 14 nucleotides align to TRBD2. Looked up from germline, CDR1 is SGHRS and CDR2 is YFSETQ. CDR3 length: 16 amino acids. Germline trimming cut 0 bases from V and 7 bases from J; bases unmatched to any gene: 3. CDR3: CASSLEGTSGRNEQFF. The DNA for the CDR3 is TGCGCCAGCAGCTTGGAAGGGACTAGCGGGAGAAATGAGCAGTTCTTC.

The rearrangement links TRBV7-2 to TRBJ2-7; TRBD2 agrees at 8 bases. The CDR3 consists of 15 residues. Trimming took 4 bases from V and 6 from J; bases not matched to a gene: 11. Germline CDR1 SGHTA, CDR2 FQGNSA. The CDR3 loop reads CASSSSGPGGLEQYF. The DNA for the CDR3 is TGTGCCAGCAGCTCTAGCGGGCCAGGAGGCCTCGAGCAGTACTTC.

The chain recombines TRBV6-1 with TRBJ1-5; 7 nucleotides agree with TRBD1. CDR1 MNHNS and CDR2 SASEGT come from the germline V gene. CDR3 size: 14 residues. V gave up 7 bases and J gave up 5 bases; unmatched junction bases: 8. The CDR3 loop reads CASISGQGDQPQHF. The DNA for the CDR3 is TGTGCCAGCATTTCTGGGCAGGGGGATCAGCCCCAGCATTTT.

CDR3: CAISGGSGYEQYV. In DNA form, the CDR3 reads TGTGCCATCAGCGGTGGCTCTGGCTACGAGCAGTACGTC. The chain uses TRBV10-3 and TRBJ2-7; no definite D call. Trimming left V 6 bases short and J 3 bases short, with 12 bases between. Germline V gives CDR1 ENHRY, CDR2 SYGVKD. The CDR3 runs to 13 residues.

This clone was recorded a few times. The V call is TRBV6-1, the J call TRBJ2-3, with 9 bases matching TRBD2. This CDR3 region has 13 residues. CDR1 MNHNS and CDR2 SASEGT come from the germline V gene. The V segment lost 8 bases and the J segment 6 bases; nucleotides outside the gene matches: 6. In nucleotides, the CDR3 is TGTGCCAGCCCCCGGACTAGCGACGATACGCAGTATTTT. It translates to CASPRTSDDTQYF.

The V call is TRBV30, the J call TRBJ2-5; 8 bases line up with TRBD2. CDR3 length equals 14 residues. With 2 bases clipped from V and 5 bases from J, the junction kept 7 bases outside the gene matches. CDR1 and CDR2 from the germline V gene are GTSNPN and SVGIG (reference sequence). The CDR3 nucleotides read TGTGCCTGGAGTCCAGGGACTAGGGTGGAGACCCAGTACTTC. Encoded protein: CAWSPGTRVETQYF.

The genes are TRBV7-9 and TRBJ2-1; D possibly corresponds to TRBD2 (5 bases). Trimming shortened V by 5 bases and J by 8 bases, and 13 bases separated the two germline ends. This CDR3 spans 13 amino acids. Germline V gene data show CDR1 as SEHNR and CDR2 as FQNEAQ (reference sequence). For the CDR3, the DNA is TGTGCCAGCAGCCCCGTGCGGGTTCATGAGCAGTTCTTC. It encodes CASSPVRVHEQFF.

This clone was detected a few times. This chain uses TRBV5-4 with TRBJ2-2; D call uncertain. Germline V gene sequence: CDR1 SGHNT, CDR2 YYREEE (reference sequence). V lost 0 bases to trimming and J lost 7 bases, with 4 bases between them. This CDR3 comprises 12 residues. In DNA form, the CDR3 reads TGTGCCAGCAGCTTGGGGGTCGGGGAGCTGTTTTTT. Translated, it gives CASSLGVGELFF.

The chain employs TRBV25-1 and TRBJ2-1, with 9 bases fitting TRBD2. CDR3 size: 15 residues. V shed 2 bases and J 14 bases; nucleotides not matched to a gene: 13. Germline CDR1 and CDR2: MGHDK and SYGVNS. Here the CDR3 reads CASSERLAASTPEFF. CDR3 DNA sequence: TGTGCCAGCAGTGAACGACTAGCGGCATCAACCCCAGAGTTCTTC.

The rearrangement uses TRBV5-5 and TRBJ2-7, with D possibly being TRBD1 or TRBD2 (5 bases each). Germline V gives CDR1 SGHKS, CDR2 YYEKEE (reference sequence). Trimming pared 0 bases from V and 2 bases from J, leaving 12 bases between. This CDR3 spans 15 amino acids. The chain's CDR3 is CASSLEWGSPYEQYV. The CDR3 bases are TGTGCCAGCAGCTTGGAGTGGGGGTCCCCCTACGAGCAGTACGTC.

The V and J genes are TRBV5-4 and TRBJ2-3; no definite D call. The CDR3 is made up of 14 amino acids. Germline V lookup: CDR1 SGHNT, CDR2 YYREEE (reference sequence). Trimming cost V 1 base and J 2 bases, with 8 bases left between them. The CDR3 DNA is TGTGCCAGCAGCTTGTCACCGATCACAGATACGCAGTATTTT. Translated: CASSLSPITDTQYF. Filled out from reference TRBV5-4 and TRBJ2-3, the complete variable domain reads ETGVTQSPTHLIKTRGQQVTLRCSSQSGHNTVSWYQQALGQGPQFIFQYYREEENGRGNFPPRFSGLQFPNYSSELNVNALELDDSALYLCASSLSPITDTQYFGPGTRLTVL.